This record covers a single T cell receptor (beta chain). The data were taken from a study of T cells in Graves' hyperthyroidism and ophthalmopathy. Amplification yielded TCR beta CDR3 regions, with RNA transcripts as the source. First-round RT-PCR with HTBI primers amplified the TCR CDR3 region. TCRdb recomputed calls from the multiplex PCR reads with MiXCR, one row per CDR3 protein. Of hundreds of thousands of distinct CDR3 sequences in the sample, over 12% were seen once. In germline, CDR1 is SEHNR, CDR2 FQNEAQ (reference sequence). The CDR3 extends over 15 amino acids. The V and J ends lost 1 base and 8 bases respectively, with 17 bases between them.

The TCR originated in a man between 18 and 35 years old with Graves' ophthalmopathy. The V and J genes are TRBV7-9 and TRBJ1-2, with a possible D match to TRBD1 (6 bases). Sequencing input: blood. Here the CDR3 reads CASSLDRAGRQGYTF. The CDR3 DNA follows: TGTGCCAGCAGCTTAGACAGGGCAGGCCGGCAGGGCTACACCTTC.